Described below is a single T cell receptor (beta chain) sequence and its context. In the authors' methods: For nucleated cells, counts were estimated from reference gene primer amplification. TCRdb's copy holds only in-frame clones and misses some; the assay was immunoSEQ multiplex PCR. The DNA gave D and trimming, while V, J and clone size come from that table. Of hundreds of thousands of clones listed, approximately 90% are singletons. This entry comes from a study of blood T cell repertoires in COVID-19. Recovered Cohort 3 donors showed two negative PCRs, clearance, or symptom resolution. The sequence derives from a woman aged 60 to 75 who had recovered from COVID-19. The sequencing sample was made of PBMCs or T cells enriched from blood (not recorded which).

CDR3 protein: CASSYPTGAAASPLHF. CDR3 nucleotides: TGTGCCAGCAGTTACCCGACAGGGGCTGCCGCTTCACCCCTCCACTTT. J is TRBJ1-6 and V is TRBV6-5, with 8 bases fitting TRBD1. Germline lookup yields CDR1 MNHEY and CDR2 SVGAGI. The CDR3 has 16 amino acids. V lost 2 bases to trimming and J lost 9 bases; unmatched junction nucleotides: 9.